The 12 T cell receptor beta chains listed next were all sequenced from one sample in a study of T cell repertoires in cytomegalovirus infection (dated 2019 in TCRdb). TCRdb records Illumina HiSeq 1500 as the sequencer. TCRdb reworked the public reads: Q25 trimming with fastp, MiXCR clone assembly, productive beta chains retained. Duplicate CDR3 protein sequences are folded into a single record with the most common DNA and genes. This sample has approximately 310,000 distinct CDR3 sequences in its table, and just under 25% of those were observed once. The top ten hold about 14% of the sample. What the treatment or condition label conveys for this sample: in vitro stimulation with specific CMV peptide epitopes to enrich CMV-specific T cells. These receptors are not linked to any known antigen. Sequences were derived from cultured PBMCs, sampled from culture after CMV antigen stimulation. These receptors were taken from a human donor in good health (CMV status not recorded). Some clones in this sample may be carry-over from other donors' samples.

CDR3 in amino acids: CASSQVSGSRNEQFF. CDR3 bases: TGTGCCAGCAGCCAAGTTAGCGGGAGTCGGAATGAGCAGTTCTTC. J is TRBJ2-1 and V is TRBV4-2, with 9 bases matching TRBD2. Trimming cost V 1 base and J 7 bases; bases outside gene matches: 5. Germline assignment: CDR1 LGHNA and CDR2 YNFKEQ. The CDR3 extends over 15 amino acids.

This clonotype was recorded at least ten times. This chain joins TRBV9 and TRBJ2-1, with no clear D. The germline V gene has CDR1 SGDLS and CDR2 YYNGEE. The CDR3 spans 15 residues. V gave up 0 bases and J gave up 5 bases, with 12 bases separating them. The CDR3 region is CASSVVAEPNNEQFF. The DNA for the CDR3 is TGTGCCAGCAGCGTAGTCGCTGAACCGAACAATGAGCAGTTCTTC.

This clonotype was seen more than once but under ten times. This chain links TRBV6-8 with TRBJ2-7; D is ambiguous. Trimming removed 0 bases from V and 0 bases from J, with 9 bases in between. The CDR3 totals 15 residues. Germline V gene data show CDR1 as MNHGY and CDR2 as SAAAGT. The CDR3 DNA reads TGTGCCAGCAGTTACTCCCGTGACCCCTCCTACGAGCAGTACTTC. Translating gives CASSYSRDPSYEQYF.

The chain joins TRBV19 to TRBJ1-5, with D possibly matching TRBD1 (5 bases). Per the germline V gene, CDR1 is LNHDA and CDR2 is SQIVND (reference sequence). Trimming took off 2 bases at V and 7 bases at J, with 15 bases between the two ends. The CDR3 is 15 amino acids. The CDR3 is CASSIWQGGEQPQHF. Written as DNA, the CDR3 is TGTGCCAGTAGTATATGGCAGGGCGGGGAACAGCCCCAGCATTTT.

This clonotype occurred many times. This rearrangement joins TRBV7-2 to TRBJ2-3, with 11 bases identical to TRBD2. V dropped 8 bases and J dropped 6; count of bases not matched to a gene: 10. This CDR3 is built from 15 residues. Germline values: CDR1 SGHTA, CDR2 FQGNSA. CDR3 protein: CASEPSSGRTDTQYF. Written as DNA, the CDR3 is TGTGCCAGCGAACCTTCTAGCGGGAGGACGGATACGCAGTATTTT.

V is TRBV6-1 and J is TRBJ2-1, with TRBD2 matching 9 bases. The CDR3 consists of 20 residues. J gave up 6 bases and V 5 bases, and 23 bases lay outside the gene matches. Germline values: CDR1 MNHNS, CDR2 SASEGT. CDR3 sequence: CASSRIRGEISGRLGNEQFF. The CDR3 nucleotides read TGTGCCAGCAGTAGAATCCGGGGAGAGATCAGCGGGAGGTTAGGCAATGAGCAGTTCTTC.

V is TRBV5-1 and J is TRBJ2-1; D gene unclear. From germline, CDR1 is SGHRS and CDR2 YFSETQ. The CDR3 length is 14 residues. V shed 3 bases and J shed 0 bases, with 7 bases lying between them. CDR3 coding DNA: TGCGCCAGCAGCTGGGGTGGCTCCTACAATGAGCAGTTCTTC. Its protein is CASSWGGSYNEQFF.

This clonotype showed up just a few times. The chain has TRBV28 and TRBJ2-7; 7 bases align to TRBD1. Germline CDR1 is MDHEN and CDR2 is SYDVKM. This CDR3 spans 15 amino acids. J was trimmed by 7 bases and V by 2 bases; bases with no gene match: 11. The CDR3 DNA follows: TGTGCCAGCAGTTTAGTCGGGACAGTCCCCTCGGAGCAGTACTTC. This codes for CASSLVGTVPSEQYF.

The rearrangement links TRBV7-9 to TRBJ1-4, with D uncertain. The CDR3 is made up of 14 amino acids. From germline, CDR1 is SEHNR and CDR2 FQNEAQ (reference sequence). V was shortened by 5 bases and J by 8 bases, with 15 bases between the two germline ends. The CDR3 protein is CASSLRANEEKLFF. The CDR3 nucleotides are TGTGCCAGCAGCCTACGGGCCAACGAGGAAAAACTGTTTTTT.

The chain recombines TRBV14 with TRBJ2-3; 11 positions match TRBD2. This CDR3 spans 16 amino acids. CDR1 is SGHDN and CDR2 is FVKESK in the germline V gene. V gave up 4 bases and J gave up 4 bases; unmatched junction bases: 7. As DNA, the CDR3 is TGTGCCAGCAGCCCGTGGCGACTAGCGGGACCAGATACGCAGTATTTT. It codes for CASSPWRLAGPDTQYF. The full variable domain, rest sourced from reference TRBV14 and TRBJ2-3, is EAGVTQFPSHSVIEKGQTVTLRCDPISGHDNLYWYRRVMGKEIKFLLHFVKESKQDESGMPNNRFLAERTGGTYSTLKVQPAELEDSGVYFCASSPWRLAGPDTQYFGPGTRLTVL.

This rearrangement joins TRBV6-2 or TRBV6-3 to TRBJ2-1; 11 nucleotides agree with TRBD2. V shed 4 bases, J shed 7 bases, and the junction held 9 bases outside the gene matches. The CDR3 contains 16 residues. Germline V CDR1 and CDR2: MNHEY, SVGEGT. DNA of the CDR3: TGTGCCAGCAGTTCCCGTAGCGGGAGGGCAGGGAATGAGCAGTTCTTC. Amino acid sequence: CASSSRSGRAGNEQFF.

The chain carries TRBV6-2 or TRBV6-3 and TRBJ2-7; 13 nucleotides match TRBD2. In germline, CDR1 is MNHEY, CDR2 SVGEGT. V lost 5 bases, J lost 1 base, and 8 bases stayed unmatched. This CDR3 has 17 residues. CDR3 loop: CASSKGTSGIWSYEQYF. In nucleotides, the CDR3 is TGTGCCAGCAGTAAAGGGACTAGCGGGATTTGGTCCTACGAGCAGTACTTC.